The 31 T cell receptor beta chains below were found in one sample sequenced in a study of regulatory T cells in long-lasting Graves disease. CDR3 regions were amplified by Arm-PCR using iRepertoire HTBI primers to build TCR beta libraries. TCRdb used MiXCR to reprocess the multiplex PCR reads, holding one entry per CDR3 protein. The table lists 350,000 to 400,000 distinct CDR3 sequences, roughly 16% of them singletons, with approximately 22% in the top ten. Noted time point: newly diagnosed GD, antithyroid drugs for less than 3 months. Extracted PBMC RNA gave rise to the TCR library. The specimen comprised peripheral blood mononuclear cells (PBMCs), sampled at new diagnosis, from a patient treated with antithyroid drugs. These receptors were taken from a female donor with Graves disease.

Only one count was recorded for this clonotype. This sequence is one base from a far larger clone and is likely a read error. The rearrangement links TRBV6-2 or TRBV6-3 to TRBJ2-7, with D maybe TRBD1 (6 bases). From germline, CDR1 is MNHEY and CDR2 SVGEGT. Between the trimmed V and J ends, which lost 5 bases and 4 bases, there was a span of 18 bases. The CDR3 is 15 residues long. The CDR3 loop is CASSANAQGKYEQYF. CDR3 nucleotides: TGTGCCAGCAGTGCAAACGCCCAGGGGAAGTACGAGCAGTACTTC.

This clonotype was found a few times. The chain employs TRBV27 and TRBJ2-2; a possible D gene is TRBD1 (5 bases). The CDR3 has 15 amino acids. Germline V CDR1 and CDR2: MNHEY, SMNVEV (reference sequence). Trimming took 1 base from V and 2 from J, leaving 8 bases between them. CDR3 amino acids: CASSLYQGNTGELFF. Here the CDR3 DNA reads TGTGCCAGCAGTTTATATCAGGGAAACACCGGGGAGCTGTTTTTT.

This clonotype has ten or more counts. The chain combines TRBV30 with TRBJ1-1; a possible D gene is TRBD1 (5 bases). Germline lookup yields CDR1 GTSNPN and CDR2 SVGIG (reference sequence). V lost 1 base and J 7 bases, leaving 13 bases between the germline ends. This CDR3 spans 13 amino acids. CDR3 bases: TGTGCCTGGAGTGCATCTGGGGGTTATGAAGCTTTCTTT. Translating it yields CAWSASGGYEAFF. Complete variable domain (other parts from reference TRBV30 and TRBJ1-1): SQTIHQWPATLVQPVGSPLSLECTVEGTSNPNLYWYRQAAGRGLQLLFYSVGIGQISSEVPQNLSASRPQDRQFILSSKKLLLSDSGFYLCAWSASGGYEAFFGQGTRLTVV.

The chain couples TRBV28 to TRBJ2-7, with D hard to call. From germline, CDR1 is MDHEN and CDR2 SYDVKM. The CDR3 is made up of 14 amino acids. Deletions cut 3 bases from V and 7 bases from J, with 16 bases between. CDR3 sequence reads: CASSFRTSLREQYF. The CDR3 nucleotides are TGTGCCAGCAGTTTCCGGACCAGCCTCCGGGAGCAGTACTTC.

This clonotype was picked up many times. This chain connects TRBV7-9 to TRBJ2-1, with 7 bases aligning to TRBD1. The V segment lost 5 bases and the J segment 4 bases; nucleotides outside the gene matches: 11. Germline loops: CDR1 SEHNR, CDR2 FQNEAQ (reference sequence). CDR3 size: 16 residues. CDR3 region: CASSHGRGQVYNEQFF. CDR3 DNA sequence: TGTGCCAGCAGCCATGGTCGTGGACAGGTATACAATGAGCAGTTCTTC.

This chain uses TRBV6-1 with TRBJ2-2; TRBD2 aligns across 11 bases. This CDR3 comprises 16 residues. Looked up from germline, CDR1 is MNHNS and CDR2 is SASEGT. J was trimmed by 3 bases and V by 7 bases; bases with no gene match: 7. CDR3 coding DNA: TGTGCCAGCATCGGGACTAGCGGTTTATACACCGGGGAGCTGTTTTTT. Its translation is CASIGTSGLYTGELFF.

The rearrangement uses TRBV12-5 and TRBJ2-5; no definite D call. The CDR3 consists of 13 residues. In germline, CDR1 is LGHNT, CDR2 FRNRAP. V lost 6 bases to trimming and J lost 6 bases, with 14 bases between them. CDR3 region: CASGQWMSQTQYF. The CDR3 nucleotides are TGTGCTAGTGGCCAATGGATGTCTCAGACCCAGTACTTC.

This clonotype was counted ten times or more. The chain employs TRBV29-1 and TRBJ2-2, with TRBD2 identical over 9 bases. CDR3 length equals 14 residues. Germline-derived CDR1 and CDR2 are SQVTM and ANQGSEA. The V gene end was trimmed by 6 bases and the J gene end by 2 bases; junction bases not matched to a gene: 4. As DNA, the CDR3 is TGCAGCGTCGGACTAGCGACAAACACCGGGGAGCTGTTTTTT. It is translated as CSVGLATNTGELFF.

This clonotype was counted at least ten times. A much larger clone sits a single nucleotide away, making a read error possible. This chain connects TRBV11-2 to TRBJ1-5; D is undetermined. Trimming cost V 3 bases and J 0 bases, with 6 bases left between them. Germline loops: CDR1 SGHAT, CDR2 FQNNGV. The CDR3 loop spans 14 amino acids. In nucleotides, the CDR3 is TGTGCCAGCAGCTTTGGGGATAGCAATCAGCCCCAGCATTTT. Encoded protein: CASSFGDSNQPQHF.

J is TRBJ2-7 and V is TRBV27; TRBD1 or TRBD2 may be the D gene (5 bases each). The ends were cut back, 2 bases at V and 2 bases at J, with 10 bases in the middle. Germline V gives CDR1 MNHEY, CDR2 SMNVEV (reference sequence). The CDR3 sequence is 14 residues long. This CDR3 reads CASSLGDGTYEQYF. The CDR3 nucleotides are TGTGCCAGCAGTTTAGGGGACGGAACCTACGAGCAGTACTTC.

This clonotype was detected ten times or more. The chain joins TRBV30 to TRBJ2-7, with D possibly being TRBD1 (5 bases). Germline V gene lookup returns CDR1 GTSNPN and CDR2 SVGIG (reference sequence). The CDR3 has 11 amino acids. V lost 5 bases and J lost 4, with 9 bases in between. CDR3 loop: CAWQTVYEQYF. CDR3 sequence (DNA): TGTGCCTGGCAGACAGTTTACGAGCAGTACTTC.

This clonotype was seen at least ten times. V usage is TRBV12-3 or TRBV12-4 and J usage is TRBJ2-3, with TRBD1 as a possible D gene (6 bases). This CDR3 comprises 16 residues. The V end lost 7 bases, the J end lost 3 bases, and 20 bases lay between the germline ends. The CDR3 here is CASTPKAGQNTDTQYF. CDR3 DNA: TGTGCCAGCACCCCAAAGGCAGGACAGAATACAGATACGCAGTATTTT.

The chain combines TRBV5-1 with TRBJ1-6; 7 positions match TRBD1. V lost 4 bases, J lost 9 bases, and 10 bases stayed unmatched. The CDR3 is 15 amino acids. The germline V gene encodes CDR1 SGHRS and CDR2 YFSETQ. CDR3: CASSPQGRDGSPLHF. The DNA for the CDR3 is TGCGCCAGCAGCCCACAGGGGAGAGATGGTTCACCCCTCCACTTT.

The rearrangement joins TRBV5-1 to TRBJ2-1; possibly TRBD2 for D (5 bases). The germline gives CDR1 SGHRS, CDR2 YFSETQ. The germline V and J ends were trimmed by 2 bases and 6 bases, with 21 bases remaining between them. The CDR3 is 17 residues long. The CDR3 is CASSLRSIGGSGNEQFF. Here the CDR3 DNA reads TGCGCCAGCAGCTTACGGTCGATAGGAGGTTCCGGCAATGAGCAGTTCTTC.

Ten or more counts support this clonotype. The chain couples TRBV7-2 to TRBJ1-5; weak D call: TRBD1 (6 bases). Germline CDR1 reads SGHTA; CDR2 reads FQGNSA. The CDR3 sequence is 16 residues long. Trimming removed 8 bases at V and 3 bases at J, with 20 bases between. The CDR3 reads CASGPTGWLDNQPQHF. The CDR3 DNA reads TGTGCCAGCGGACCGACAGGCTGGTTGGACAATCAGCCCCAGCATTTT.

Many counts were recorded for this clonotype. The J gene is TRBJ2-1, the V gene TRBV27; weak D call: TRBD1 (6 bases). CDR1 MNHEY and CDR2 SMNVEV come from the germline V gene (reference sequence). The CDR3 has 17 residues. The V end lost 3 bases, the J end lost 7 bases, and 22 bases lay between the germline ends. CDR3 bases: TGTGCCAGCAGTTTGAACCGCGACAGGCGGACGGGGAATGAGCAGTTCTTC. This gives the protein CASSLNRDRRTGNEQFF.

In nucleotides, the CDR3 is TGTGCCAGCTCACCATCCGCCAGGGGGGAGGGTAATGAGCAGTTCTTC. Translated: CASSPSARGEGNEQFF. The V call is TRBV18, the J call TRBJ2-1; D possibly matches TRBD1 or TRBD2 (7 bases each). Germline loops: CDR1 KGHSH, CDR2 LQKENI. The V end was cut by 2 bases, the J end by 7 bases, with 18 bases between. This CDR3 has 16 amino acids.

About this clonotype itself: This may be a read error, as it is one base from a much larger clone. The CDR3 DNA sequence: TGTGCCGGCTCAAACAGGGGGAGGGTCACTGAAGCTTTCTTT. Residues: CAGSNRGRVTEAFF. The chain has TRBV12-3 or TRBV12-4 and TRBJ1-1, with 8 bases that match TRBD1. The V gene end was trimmed by 11 bases and the J gene end by 4 bases; junction bases not matched to a gene: 12. This CDR3 comprises 14 residues.

This clonotype was recorded many times. The rearrangement links TRBV6-5 to TRBJ2-3, with TRBD2 matching 10 bases. Germline V gene lookup returns CDR1 MNHEY and CDR2 SVGAGI. This CDR3 is 16 amino acids long. Trimming cost V 4 bases and J 4 bases; bases outside gene matches: 8. The CDR3 sequence is CASSSWSGRGADTQYF. CDR3 nucleotide sequence: TGTGCCAGCAGTTCGTGGAGCGGGAGGGGGGCAGATACGCAGTATTTT.

A few counts support this clonotype. CDR3 coding DNA: TGCGCCAGCACCCCCAGAGGGGGCAACGAGCAGTACTTC. Translated, it gives CASTPRGGNEQYF. This chain links TRBV4-1 with TRBJ2-7; 7 bases align to TRBD1. Unmatched junction bases numbered 8, after V lost 7 bases and J lost 5 bases. This CDR3 has 13 amino acids. The germline V gene encodes CDR1 MGHRA and CDR2 YSYEKL.

This clonotype was counted a few times. The chain recombines TRBV9 with TRBJ2-7, with 9 bases aligning to TRBD2. J gave up 5 bases and V 5 bases, and 11 bases lay outside the gene matches. The germline gives CDR1 SGDLS, CDR2 YYNGEE. The CDR3 covers 15 residues. The CDR3 loop reads CASSISGSRADEQYF. CDR3 sequence (DNA): TGTGCCAGCAGTATTAGCGGGAGTAGGGCGGACGAGCAGTACTTC.

This clonotype was recorded many times. The chain's CDR3 is CASSLVFTANSPLHF. The CDR3 DNA reads as TGTGCCAGCAGCTTAGTTTTTACCGCCAATTCACCCCTCCACTTT. The chain has TRBV7-2 and TRBJ1-6; no clear D gene. Germline CDR1 reads SGHTA; CDR2 reads FQGNSA. Trimming pared 1 base from V and 7 bases from J, leaving 11 bases between. This CDR3 region has 15 residues.

A note on this clonotype: Being one base from a much bigger clone, this may be a read error. The chain joins TRBV18 to TRBJ1-4; weak D call: TRBD1 (6 bases). The CDR3 spans 13 residues. The germline gives CDR1 KGHSH, CDR2 LQKENI. CDR3: CASPPGDNEKLFF. The CDR3 nucleotides are TGTGCCAGCCCACCAGGGGACAATGAAAAACTGTTTTTT.

The chain uses TRBV12-3 or TRBV12-4 and TRBJ1-1, with D unresolved. Trimming took off 6 bases at V and 8 bases at J, with 16 bases between the two ends. The CDR3 has 13 amino acids. The CDR3 bases are TGTGCCAGCAGCCCGGCCCCCGGTAGGGAAGCTTTCTTT. It specifies CASSPAPGREAFF.

In this sample, this clonotype turned up a few times. This CDR3 fails to terminate in the conserved phenylalanine or tryptophan, so it likely reflects a read error. The V gene is TRBV7-2, the J gene TRBJ1-1, with no clear D. The CDR3 has 13 residues. Germline V gives CDR1 SGHTA, CDR2 FQGNSA. V was trimmed by 2 bases and J by 4 bases, leaving 8 bases between them. The DNA of the CDR3 is TGTGCCAGCAGCTTACTCCCGTCCACTGAAGCTTTCCTT. This translates into CASSLLPSTEAFL.

A note on this clonotype: Being one base from a much bigger clone, this may be a read error. The rearrangement uses TRBV3-1 and TRBJ2-1, with 7 bases matching TRBD2. Germline CDR1 is LGHDT and CDR2 is YNNKEL (reference sequence). Trimming took 3 bases from V and 5 from J; bases not matched to a gene: 7. CDR3 length: 15 residues. CDR3: CASSHGPAGNNEQFF. The CDR3, as DNA: TGTGCCAGCAGCCACGGACCAGCGGGAAACAATGAGCAGTTCTTC.

The table lists this clonotype with many counts. The chain carries TRBV24-1 and TRBJ2-7, with TRBD1 as a possible D gene (6 bases). Germline-derived CDR1 and CDR2 are KGHDR and SFDVKD. The V end lost 2 bases, the J end lost 2 bases, and 9 bases lay between the germline ends. The CDR3 length is 14 residues. The CDR3 loop reads CATSDWDTPYEQYF. The CDR3 coding sequence is TGTGCCACCAGTGATTGGGACACTCCCTACGAGCAGTACTTC.

This clonotype was counted ten times or more. V gene TRBV28 combines with J gene TRBJ1-1, with 12 bases lining up with TRBD1. CDR3 length: 16 residues. Germline V CDR1 and CDR2: MDHEN, SYDVKM. The J segment lost 3 bases and the V segment lost 6 bases, leaving 8 bases of the junction unmatched. The CDR3 nucleotides read TGTGCCAGCAGCCCGGGACAGGGGGCGCGATACACTGAAGCTTTCTTT. It is translated as CASSPGQGARYTEAFF.

A remark on this clonotype: This is likely an artifact of a read error, given a far larger clone one base away. The rearrangement joins TRBV7-8 to TRBJ2-1; TRBD1 might be the D (5 bases). The V gene's germline CDR1 is SGHVS and CDR2 FQNEAQ. This CDR3 contains 10 residues. Trimming pared 8 bases from V and 11 bases from J, leaving 10 bases between. The CDR3 DNA follows: TGTGCCAGCTCAGGGAATAAGCAGTTCTTC. Its protein product is CASSGNKQFF.

Ten or more counts support this clonotype. The chain employs TRBV3-1 and TRBJ2-4; a weak D match, TRBD1 (5 bases). CDR3 size: 16 residues. Germline CDR1 LGHDT, CDR2 YNNKEL (reference sequence). V lost 3 bases, J lost 1 base, and 13 bases lay in between. CDR3 sequence (DNA): TGTGCCAGCAGCCATATAGGGGTCGAGGCCAAAAACATTCAGTACTTC. This sequence encodes CASSHIGVEAKNIQYF. Variable domain in full (rest from reference TRBV3-1 and TRBJ2-4): DTAVSQTPKYLVTQMGNDKSIKCEQNLGHDTMYWYKQDSKKFLKIMFSYNNKELIINETVPNRFSPKSPDKAHLNLHINSLELGDSAVYFCASSHIGVEAKNIQYFGAGTRLSVL.

V usage is TRBV28 and J usage is TRBJ1-1; 9 nucleotides match TRBD1. The CDR3 spans 14 residues. CDR1 is MDHEN, CDR2 SYDVKM, per germline. With 7 bases clipped from V and 6 bases from J, the junction kept 9 bases outside the gene matches. The CDR3 loop is CASTPGQGRSEAFF. The CDR3 DNA sequence: TGTGCCAGCACCCCAGGACAGGGGAGGTCTGAAGCTTTCTTT.